Presented here are 21 T cell receptor beta chains from one specimen sequenced in a study of OX40 agonist ivuxolimab in advanced cancers. Clones were sequenced by immunoSEQ multiplex PCR, and TCRdb holds only the in-frame ones, with some missing. Among over 65,000 clones listed, 84% were seen once. The input for sequencing was CD4+ or CD8+ T cells sorted from blood, taken in a trial of the OX40 agonist ivuxolimab. The receptors were gathered from an adult with an advanced solid tumor such as melanoma, head and neck, liver or kidney cancer.

V gene TRBV18 combines with J gene TRBJ1-5; tentative D call: TRBD1 (6 bases). V gave up 1 base and J gave up 3 bases, with 10 bases separating them. The V gene's germline CDR1 is KGHSH and CDR2 LQKENI. This CDR3 spans 15 amino acids. CDR3 region: CASSPQRDNNQPQHF. DNA of the CDR3: TGTGCCAGCTCACCACAACGGGACAACAATCAGCCCCAGCATTTT.

This rearrangement joins TRBV19 to TRBJ2-1; possibly TRBD1 for D (5 bases). Germline V gene sequence: CDR1 LNHDA, CDR2 SQIVND (reference sequence). The V and J ends lost 1 base and 7 bases respectively, with 14 bases between them. The CDR3 is made up of 15 amino acids. This CDR3 is CASSIGGRAVNEQFF. The CDR3 bases are TGTGCCAGTAGTATAGGGGGCCGGGCGGTAAATGAGCAGTTCTTC.

This chain joins TRBV7-2 and TRBJ2-5, with D possibly matching TRBD1 (5 bases). This CDR3 spans 14 amino acids. Per germline, CDR1 SGHTA and CDR2 FQGNSA. The ends were cut back, 5 bases at V and 4 bases at J, with 14 bases in the middle. The CDR3 is CASSPAPGLETQYF. The CDR3 DNA follows: TGTGCCAGCAGCCCTGCCCCAGGGTTAGAGACCCAGTACTTC.

This clone occurred a few times. This chain joins TRBV11-2 and TRBJ2-5, with D possibly matching TRBD2 (5 bases). There are 13 residues in the CDR3. CDR1 SGHAT and CDR2 FQNNGV come from the germline V gene. The V and J ends lost 4 bases and 5 bases respectively, with 11 bases between them. CDR3 in DNA: TGTGCCAGCAGCTCGGATCGCGGGGAGACCCAGTACTTC. Translation gives CASSSDRGETQYF.

The chain carries TRBV9 and TRBJ2-7; D tentatively reads TRBD1 or TRBD2 (5 bases each). Germline CDR1 is SGDLS and CDR2 is YYNGEE. The V gene lost 7 bases and the J gene lost 5 bases, with 13 bases spanning the gap. The CDR3 is 12 residues long. The CDR3 region has the DNA TGTGCCAGCGGGGGAGCTCGCGACGAGCAGTACTTC. This gives the protein CASGGARDEQYF.

A few counts support this clone. The rearrangement links TRBV28 to TRBJ1-5, with no clear D. The CDR3 is 14 amino acids. Trimming pared 2 bases from V and 4 bases from J, leaving 9 bases between. CDR1 MDHEN and CDR2 SYDVKM come from the germline V gene. CDR3 sequence: CASSLSRMNQPQHF. CDR3 DNA: TGTGCCAGCAGTTTAAGCCGGATGAATCAGCCCCAGCATTTT. The entire variable domain, with the rest obtained from reference TRBV28 and TRBJ1-5, is as follows: DVKVTQSSRYLVKRTGEKVFLECVQDMDHENMFWYRQDPGLGLRLIYFSYDVKMKEKGDIPEGYSVSREKKERFSLILESASTNQTSMYLCASSLSRMNQPQHFGDGTRLSIL.

The V and J genes are TRBV5-6 and TRBJ2-1; possible D gene TRBD2, 5 bases. The germline V gene has CDR1 SGHDT and CDR2 YYEEEE. V was cut by 0 bases and J by 10 bases, with 17 bases left in between. The CDR3 loop spans 15 amino acids. CDR3 sequence (DNA): TGTGCCAGCAGCTTGGCCGGGTGGGAGAAGCGGGAGCAGTTCTTC. Translation gives CASSLAGWEKREQFF.

The chain combines TRBV28 with TRBJ2-7; the match to TRBD1 covers 7 bases. Germline CDR1 is MDHEN and CDR2 is SYDVKM. The CDR3 is 16 residues long. Losses at the gene ends were 4 bases for V and 1 base for J; bases not matched to a gene: 10. DNA for the CDR3: TGTGCCAGCAGTTCACAAGGGGACAGTGGGTCCTACGAGCAGTACTTC. It specifies CASSSQGDSGSYEQYF.

The CDR3 DNA sequence: TGTGCCAGCACCGGACGAAGCATGAACACTGAAGCTTTCTTT. Residues: CASTGRSMNTEAFF. This rearrangement joins TRBV6-1 to TRBJ1-1; the D is unclear. Trimming removed 7 bases from V and 0 bases from J, with 12 bases in between. The CDR3 is 14 amino acids. CDR1 and CDR2 from the germline V gene are MNHNS and SASEGT.

The V call is TRBV2, the J call TRBJ2-5, with a possible D match to TRBD2 (6 bases). In germline, CDR1 is SNHLY, CDR2 FYNNEI. Trimming took 7 bases from V and 4 from J, leaving 13 bases between them. The CDR3 length is 13 residues. CDR3 amino acids: CASTGRERETQYF. The CDR3 DNA follows: TGTGCCAGCACCGGTCGGGAGCGAGAGACCCAGTACTTC.

V is TRBV2 and J is TRBJ1-2; a possible D gene is TRBD1 (5 bases). The CDR3 is 14 amino acids. Between the trimmed V and J ends, which lost 6 bases and 2 bases, there was a span of 13 bases. Germline V CDR1 and CDR2: SNHLY, FYNNEI. The CDR3 spells CASSPGLANYGYTF. The CDR3, as DNA: TGTGCCAGCAGCCCGGGACTTGCGAACTATGGCTACACCTTC.

The chain carries TRBV15 and TRBJ2-7, with D possibly matching TRBD1 (6 bases). CDR3 size: 15 residues. Germline V gene lookup returns CDR1 LNHNV and CDR2 YYDKDF (reference sequence). V dropped 5 bases and J dropped 5 bases, with 19 bases sitting between them. CDR3 DNA sequence: TGTGCCACCAGCCCGGCAGGGGAAGGTAGAGACGAGCAGTACGTC. Protein: CATSPAGEGRDEQYV.

The chain couples TRBV9 to TRBJ1-2; 8 bases line up with TRBD1. CDR3 length: 14 amino acids. CDR1 and CDR2 (germline): SGDLS, YYNGEE. The V gene end was trimmed by 4 bases and the J gene end by 7 bases; junction bases not matched to a gene: 9. The CDR3 DNA reads as TGTGCCAGCAGCTCCCGAACGGACAGGGCTGGCTACACCTTC. The encoded protein is CASSSRTDRAGYTF.

The table lists this clone with a count of one. V and J are TRBV7-2 and TRBJ1-3; D unresolved. CDR1 is SGHTA and CDR2 is FQGNSA in the germline V gene. The CDR3 is 15 residues long. Trimming removed 1 base at V and 2 bases at J, with 9 bases between. This CDR3 reads CASSLDVAPGNTIYF. The CDR3 DNA follows: TGTGCCAGCAGCTTAGACGTCGCTCCTGGAAACACCATATATTTT.

This chain links TRBV18 with TRBJ2-7; D is unresolved. Trimming took 3 bases from V and 3 from J, leaving 9 bases between them. Germline CDR1 is KGHSH and CDR2 is LQKENI. The CDR3 has 13 residues. DNA for the CDR3: TGTGCCAGCTCACCGATCAAGGACTACGAGCAGTACGTC. Translated: CASSPIKDYEQYV.

V gene TRBV18 combines with J gene TRBJ1-4; D is possibly TRBD1 (5 bases). The CDR3 is 14 residues long. Germline V gene lookup returns CDR1 KGHSH and CDR2 LQKENI. V was trimmed by 3 bases and J by 8 bases, leaving 13 bases between them. CDR3 region: CASSPYGTPEKLFF. The CDR3 DNA reads TGTGCCAGCTCACCCTACGGGACGCCGGAAAAACTGTTTTTT.

The chain is built from TRBV28 and TRBJ1-2; 7 bases map to TRBD1. The V segment lost 7 bases and the J segment 2 bases; nucleotides outside the gene matches: 4. The germline gives CDR1 MDHEN, CDR2 SYDVKM. The CDR3 spans 13 residues. The CDR3 loop is CASKTTGNYGYTF. The DNA of the CDR3 is TGTGCCAGCAAAACGACAGGGAACTATGGCTACACCTTC.

V and J are TRBV11-2 and TRBJ1-5; D is possibly TRBD1 (5 bases). The germline V and J ends were trimmed by 5 bases and 1 base, with 15 bases remaining between them. Germline CDR1 SGHAT, CDR2 FQNNGV. This CDR3 has 16 amino acids. The CDR3 coding sequence is TGTGCCAGCAGCCCAACCGCAGGGTTGAGCAATCAGCCCCAGCATTTT. This codes for CASSPTAGLSNQPQHF.

The V and J genes are TRBV4-3 and TRBJ2-5; TRBD2 agrees at 13 bases. The CDR3 spans 17 residues. CDR1 is LGHNA and CDR2 is YSLEER in the germline V gene. The V segment lost 2 bases and the J segment 1 base; nucleotides outside the gene matches: 4. The CDR3 sequence: CASSQQWTSGSQETQYF. The CDR3 DNA reads as TGCGCCAGCAGCCAACAATGGACTAGCGGGAGCCAAGAGACCCAGTACTTC.

The chain links TRBV6-5 to TRBJ1-1, with D maybe TRBD1 (6 bases). With 0 bases removed from V and 0 bases from J, the gap between germline ends came to 11 bases. Germline CDR1 is MNHEY and CDR2 is SVGAGI. The CDR3 is 16 amino acids. The CDR3 bases are TGTGCCAGCAGTTACTCAAGGACAGCCATGAACACTGAAGCTTTCTTT. Translation: CASSYSRTAMNTEAFF.

V usage is TRBV29-1 and J usage is TRBJ1-1; D is uncertain. The CDR3 covers 12 residues. Germline lookup yields CDR1 SQVTM and CDR2 ANQGSEA. V lost 6 bases and J lost 3, with 11 bases in between. The CDR3 DNA reads as TGCAGCGTCGGACGGGAGGACACTGAAGCTTTCTTT. Encoded protein: CSVGREDTEAFF.